These T cell receptor beta chains were read from a single sample in a study of blood T cell repertoires in COVID-19. Sequencing was performed with immunoSEQ multiplex PCR; in TCRdb, only in-frame clones are kept and a portion is missing. The sample has 150,000 to 200,000 clones, approximately 88% seen once. Sequencing used peripheral blood. All receptors come from a woman aged 25-40 years with acute or convalescent COVID-19. CDR3s include the opening cysteine and the closing phenylalanine or tryptophan. The order of the fields is clone size, V gene, D gene, J gene, CDR3 DNA, CDR3 protein. D genes are given only for firm matches. Size is omitted from some rows. Given values are once, few, many or a class for expanded clones.

>NA|TRBV20-1|NA|TRBJ1-2
TGCAGTGCCCCTGAGGTCTATGGCTACACCTTC
CSAPEVYGYTF
>NA|TRBV29-1|TRBD2|TRBJ2-1
TGCAGCATAGCGGGAGGTAACATTGAGCAGTTCTTC
CSIAGGNIEQFF
>NA|TRBV2|NA|TRBJ2-1
TGTGCCAGCAGAGGACTGGCTTACAATGAGCAGTTCTTC
CASRGLAYNEQFF
>NA|TRBV28|TRBD2|TRBJ2-5
TGTGCCAGCAGTTTCCCTCGACTAGCGGGACTGGAGACCCAGTACTTC
CASSFPRLAGLETQYF
>NA|TRBV29-1|NA|TRBJ2-7
TGCAGCGTTGGGGTGACGGGCTACGAGCAGTACTTC
CSVGVTGYEQYF
>NA|TRBV7-9|NA|TRBJ1-1
TGTGCCAGCAGCTTAGAGGGGGACACTGAAGCTTTCTTT
CASSLEGDTEAFF
>NA|TRBV18|NA|TRBJ1-3
TGTGCCAGCTCACCAACGAGCTCTGGAAACACCATATATTTT
CASSPTSSGNTIYF
>NA|TRBV5-1|NA|TRBJ1-1
TGCGCCAGCAGCTTGGAGAGCGCGACTGAAGCTTTCTTT
CASSLESATEAFF
>NA|TRBV5-1|NA|TRBJ2-1
TGCGCCAGCAGTTCAGACGTGTCGGGTGAGCAGTTCTTC
CASSSDVSGEQFF
>NA|TRBV9|NA|TRBJ2-7
TGTGCCAGCAGTTACGGACAGACCGGCGACGAGCAGTACTTC
CASSYGQTGDEQYF
>NA|TRBV30|NA|TRBJ2-7
TGTGCCTGGAGTCCCCGTCGACTGCTATACGAGCAGTACTTC
CAWSPRRLLYEQYF
>once|TRBV5-1|NA|TRBJ1-2
TGCGCCAGCACCAGGACTCCCGGCGACGGCTACACCTTC
CASTRTPGDGYTF
>NA|TRBV29-1|NA|TRBJ2-1
TGCAGCGTTGCCCCCCCGGGGAGCTCCTACAATGAGCAGTTCTTC
CSVAPPGSSYNEQFF
>once|TRBV2|TRBD2|TRBJ2-1
TGTGCCAGCAGTGAAGATAGCGGGAGGGAGTTCTTC
CASSEDSGREFF
>NA|TRBV24-1|NA|TRBJ2-2
TGTGCCACCGGGGCCACCAGAGGGGAGCTGTTTTTT
CATGATRGELFF
>once|TRBV28|NA|TRBJ2-3
TGTGCCAGTGCGGCCCCCTCCCGGTCCGATACGCAGTATTTT
CASAAPSRSDTQYF
>NA|TRBV24-1|NA|TRBJ2-3
TGTGCCACCAGTGGGTGGAGAACAGATACGCAGTATTTT
CATSGWRTDTQYF